One and the same sample provided the 19 T cell receptor beta chains below, sequenced in a study of blood T cell repertoires in COVID-19. TCRdb's table, derived via immunoSEQ multiplex PCR, lists solely in-frame clones and lacks some. The sample contains about 250,000 clones, about 80% of which appear only once. Sequenced input: peripheral blood. All receptors come from a man older than 75 with acute or convalescent COVID-19.

This chain uses TRBV7-8 with TRBJ1-2; D is ambiguous. Germline V gene lookup returns CDR1 SGHVS and CDR2 FQNEAQ. V was shortened by 5 bases and J by 0 bases, with 13 bases between the two germline ends. The CDR3 runs to 15 residues. Written as DNA, the CDR3 is TGTGCCAGCAGCGCCCCCGGGATCGCTAACTATGGCTACACCTTC. It encodes CASSAPGIANYGYTF.

The chain has TRBV28 and TRBJ2-1, with TRBD2 matching over 10 bases. Losses at the gene ends were 7 bases for V and 5 bases for J; bases not matched to a gene: 2. The germline V gene has CDR1 MDHEN and CDR2 SYDVKM. The CDR3 spans 13 residues. CDR3 loop: CASTSGSHNEQFF. The CDR3, as DNA: TGTGCCAGCACTAGCGGGAGCCACAATGAGCAGTTCTTC.

The chain joins TRBV30 to TRBJ1-1; unclear D gene. CDR1 is GTSNPN, CDR2 SVGIG, per germline (reference sequence). The CDR3 contains 11 residues. The ends were cut back, 0 bases at V and 7 bases at J, with 6 bases in the middle. The CDR3 region is CAWSVRLEAFF. CDR3 in DNA: TGTGCCTGGAGTGTGCGGCTTGAAGCTTTCTTT.

This chain uses TRBV9 with TRBJ1-3; 12 nucleotides line up with TRBD1. The CDR3 has 16 amino acids. Trimming cost V 2 bases and J 8 bases; bases outside gene matches: 8. The germline V gene encodes CDR1 SGDLS and CDR2 YYNGEE. Here the CDR3 reads CASSVGTGGRSDTIYF. The CDR3 DNA reads as TGTGCCAGCAGCGTCGGGACAGGGGGCAGGTCGGACACCATATATTTT. Full variable domain (rest looked up from reference TRBV9 and TRBJ1-3): DSGVTQTPKHLITATGQRVTLRCSPRSGDLSVYWYQQSLDQGLQFLIQYYNGEERAKGNILERFSAQQFPDLHSELNLSSLELGDSALYFCASSVGTGGRSDTIYFGEGSWLTVV.

The chain is built from TRBV20-1 and TRBJ1-5; D is uncertain. From germline, CDR1 is DFQATT and CDR2 SNEGSKA (reference sequence). The germline V and J ends were trimmed by 3 bases and 6 bases, with 18 bases remaining between them. This CDR3 has 15 residues. CDR3 sequence: CSASQVSVLGQPQHF. For the CDR3, the DNA is TGCAGTGCTAGTCAGGTTTCGGTCTTAGGTCAGCCCCAGCATTTT.

The chain joins TRBV15 to TRBJ2-1, with 13 positions matching TRBD2. The CDR3 has 19 residues. Unmatched junction bases numbered 6, after V lost 1 base and J lost 0 bases. CDR1 is LNHNV and CDR2 is YYDKDF in the germline V gene (reference sequence). The CDR3 reads CATSRVRTSGSHSYNEQFF. Here the CDR3 DNA reads TGTGCCACCAGCAGAGTTAGGACTAGCGGGAGTCACTCCTACAATGAGCAGTTCTTC.

CDR3 in amino acids: CASSWEGSSSGNTIYF. The CDR3 DNA is TGCGCCAGCAGCTGGGAAGGGAGCAGCTCTGGAAACACCATATATTTT. The chain uses TRBV5-1 and TRBJ1-3; D gene uncertain. Trimming shortened V by 3 bases and J by 0 bases, and 13 bases separated the two germline ends. CDR3 size: 16 residues. Germline CDR1 reads SGHRS; CDR2 reads YFSETQ.

The chain is built from TRBV27 and TRBJ1-5; no reliable D call. V lost 5 bases, J lost 2 bases, and 16 bases lay in between. CDR1 MNHEY and CDR2 SMNVEV come from the germline V gene (reference sequence). The CDR3 has 16 amino acids. DNA of the CDR3: TGTGCCAGCAGTCCCGGACCGCTGGAGGGCAATCAGCCCCAGCATTTT. This gives the protein CASSPGPLEGNQPQHF.

This chain connects TRBV4-1 to TRBJ2-1; 7 nucleotides line up with TRBD1. Trimming removed 0 bases from V and 2 bases from J; junction bases left unmatched: 4. Germline-derived CDR1 and CDR2 are MGHRA and YSYEKL. There are 16 residues in the CDR3. DNA of the CDR3: TGCGCCAGCAGCCAAGATGTAGGGACAGCCTACAATGAGCAGTTCTTC. Translation: CASSQDVGTAYNEQFF.

This chain connects TRBV2 to TRBJ1-5, with 10 bases that match TRBD1. The V and J ends lost 6 bases and 6 bases, in that order; junction bases with no gene match: 11. The CDR3 has 16 amino acids. Germline V gene lookup returns CDR1 SNHLY and CDR2 FYNNEI. In DNA form, the CDR3 reads TGTGCCAGCAGATCAAGACAGGGGGCGGGAGGTCAGCCCCAGCATTTT. This gives the protein CASRSRQGAGGQPQHF.

The chain uses TRBV2 and TRBJ2-2; D gene ambiguous. The V gene lost 4 bases and the J gene lost 3 bases, with 12 bases spanning the gap. This CDR3 has 15 amino acids. Germline assignment: CDR1 SNHLY and CDR2 FYNNEI. DNA of the CDR3: TGTGCCAGCAGTGTCAGTGTCGAATACACCGGGGAGCTGTTTTTT. It encodes CASSVSVEYTGELFF.

This chain links TRBV19 with TRBJ2-6; 7 bases match TRBD1. The J segment lost 4 bases and the V segment lost 3 bases, leaving 3 bases of the junction unmatched. The CDR3 has 15 amino acids. Germline loops: CDR1 LNHDA, CDR2 SQIVND (reference sequence). The CDR3 DNA sequence: TGTGCCAGTAGTATGAGGGGGCGAGGGGCCAACGTCCTGACTTTC. Residues: CASSMRGRGANVLTF. Drawing the rest from reference TRBV19 and TRBJ2-6, the complete variable domain is DGGITQSPKYLFRKEGQNVTLSCEQNLNHDAMYWYRQDPGQGLRLIYYSQIVNDFQKGDIAEGYSVSREKKESFPLTVTSAQKNPTAFYLCASSMRGRGANVLTFGAGSRLTVL.

V gene TRBV5-1 combines with J gene TRBJ1-2; 9 bases agree with TRBD1. CDR3 length equals 15 residues. After removal of 4 bases from V and 1 base from J, the junction contained 5 bases not matched to a gene. Germline values: CDR1 SGHRS, CDR2 YFSETQ. Written as DNA, the CDR3 is TGCGCCAGCAGCCCCCGGACAGGGGTTAACTATGGCTACACCTTC. Protein product: CASSPRTGVNYGYTF.

The CDR3 DNA is TGTGCCAGCAGTTTGTTCAGGTCCGAGCAGTACTTC. It is translated as CASSLFRSEQYF. This chain connects TRBV12-3 or TRBV12-4 to TRBJ2-7; D call uncertain. The V end lost 3 bases, the J end lost 6 bases, and 9 bases lay between the germline ends. The CDR3 is made up of 12 amino acids.

V gene TRBV30 combines with J gene TRBJ2-7; no firm D call. V lost 0 bases and J lost 7, with 10 bases in between. Germline loops: CDR1 GTSNPN, CDR2 SVGIG (reference sequence). The CDR3 contains 12 residues. The CDR3 reads CAWSVPAGEQYF. CDR3 in DNA: TGTGCCTGGAGTGTACCGGCCGGGGAGCAGTACTTC.

This chain uses TRBV7-2 with TRBJ2-1; D call uncertain. The CDR3 loop spans 14 amino acids. Germline V CDR1 and CDR2: SGHTA, FQGNSA. V lost 6 bases, J lost 6 bases, and 15 bases lay in between. The CDR3 region is CASSPPFRLNEQFF. The CDR3 region has the DNA TGTGCCAGCAGTCCCCCGTTCCGTCTCAATGAGCAGTTCTTC.

A few counts support this clone. The chain recombines TRBV24-1 with TRBJ1-3; 8 bases are shared with TRBD1. V was pared by 7 bases and J by 4 bases, with 11 bases of the junction left unmatched. Germline CDR1 and CDR2: KGHDR and SFDVKD. The CDR3 contains 16 residues. The CDR3 DNA reads TGTGCCACCAGGAAGATCACCCGGGACAGGGGAAACACCATATATTTT. Encoded protein: CATRKITRDRGNTIYF.

The V gene is TRBV28, the J gene TRBJ2-1, with 9 positions matching TRBD1. Germline V CDR1 and CDR2: MDHEN, SYDVKM. V shed 7 bases and J 4 bases; nucleotides not matched to a gene: 8. CDR3 size: 15 residues. Here the CDR3 reads CASTKGGTGYNEQFF. The CDR3 coding sequence is TGTGCCAGCACTAAAGGGGGGACAGGGTACAATGAGCAGTTCTTC.

The chain links TRBV5-1 to TRBJ2-2; 8 nucleotides agree with TRBD1. This CDR3 contains 13 residues. J was trimmed by 7 bases and V by 7 bases; bases with no gene match: 6. CDR1 is SGHRS and CDR2 is YFSETQ in the germline V gene. The CDR3 here is CASPDRDGGELFF. The CDR3 DNA reads TGCGCCAGCCCGGACAGGGATGGCGGGGAGCTGTTTTTT.